This TCR beta chain was retrieved from a study of molecular identifiers for immune sequencing clone quantification (dated by TCRdb to the late 2010s). Looking at the study overall: For a replicate experiment, the RNA from either approximately 20,000 or 100,000 naive CD8 T cells was divided into five aliquots, and four of those aliquots went on to sequencing. This methods study benchmarked molecular-identifier clustering-based TCR repertoire sequencing (MIDCIRS) and TCR RNA copy counting, using CD8 T cells to do so. Here is what the overall study found, with its caveats: The naive libraries included spiked-in Jurkat TCR RNA (about ten copies' worth), and this Jurkat TCR RNA is not part of the donor repertoire. About three recovered TCR RNA copies per cell were obtained by modeling, versus about 10 by digital PCR, implying a capture efficiency of about 30%. In CMV-specific effector cells, clones with more than 20 RNA copies contained over 99% of molecules, whereas in naive cells such clones contained under 1% of molecules. Spiked-in Jurkat TCR RNA equivalent to a single cell was reported to be detectable even among more than 900,000 naive CD8 T cells. The sizes of highly expanded clones could end up underestimated when identical TCR molecules share a barcode. When barcode sub-clustering was left out, chimeric consensus sequences inflated TCR diversity, with chimeras reaching as high as 47%.

Counted from cysteine to phenylalanine, this CDR3 has 14 amino acids. The only DNA kept is the CDR3, 42 bases in frame from the first base. Trimming accounts for 7 bases at V and 1 base at J, while the number of junction bases matched to no gene is 5. CDR1 and CDR2 are drawn from the germline V gene: SGHVS, FNYEAQ. Libraries of naive CD8 T cells were generated from about 19,000 to 1,100,000 sorted cells, with 10%, 30% or 50% of the purified RNA used. Naive CD8 T cells were FACS-sorted as CD8+CD4-CCR7+CD45RA+ on a BD FACSAria II into RLT Plus buffer. To test detection sensitivity, Jurkat RNA equal to some 11 TCR copies was added to samples of roughly 17,000-1,100,000 naive CD8 T cells. CD8 T cells were enriched using RosetteSep CD8+ T Cell Enrichment Cocktail and Ficoll-Paque, and the enriched cells then underwent ACK red cell lysis. The library was produced with PCR. The data were produced on a NextSeq 500. Bulk TCR libraries were generated as previously described, with the TCR primers listed in Table S5 used. Purification of total RNA was performed with the Qiagen AllPrep DNA/RNA kit. Before analysis, reads from multiple sequencing runs of the same library were pooled. Turning to the authors' computational methods: Only reads with exact TCR constant sequence were kept, trimmed to 150 nt, and grouped by their 12-nt molecular barcodes. Reads in each barcode group were sub-clustered using a 15% Levenshtein threshold, and a quality-weighted consensus sequence was built for each RNA molecule. Non-functional sequences were removed, as were lower-count sequences one edit away from another. On the basis of fitting two negative binomial distributions, barcode sub-clusters with fewer than 20% of the maximum read count were discarded. TCRdb itself trimmed the public reads at Q25 with fastp, ran MiXCR and retained productive beta chains. Each CDR3 protein appears once, grouped with its most common genes and DNA. TCRdb, rather than the study authors, made the V and J calls. The sample table lists about 320,000 distinct CDR3 sequences, 24% of them with a count of one. The ten largest clones take up about 0.7% of the sample.

The table lists this clonotype with many counts. Its binding antigen is unknown. Nothing much larger sits one base from this clone, and base qualities are not available. The sequence derives from a human donor in good health. Some libraries in this study had Jurkat cell RNA spiked in. Recombination linked TRBV7-6 to TRBJ2-3; TRBD2 matches 7 bases in the middle. Sequenced: naive CD8+ T cells from blood, with Jurkat cell RNA spiked in. Read against the paper, the sample's cell subset or site label means: FACS-sorted CD8+CD4-CCR7+CD45RA+ naive T cells. The sequenced DNA is TGTGCCAGCAACGGCGGGGGAGGCACAGATACGCAGTATTTT. This is translated as CASNGGGGTDTQYF. Full variable domain (CDR3 extended with the reference TRBV7-6 and TRBJ2-3 proteins): GAGVSQSPRYKVTKRGQDVALRCDPISGHVSLYWYRQALGQGPEFLTYFNYEAQQDKSGLPNDRFSAERPEGSISTLTIQRTEQRDSAMYRCASNGGGGTDTQYFGPGTRLTVL.